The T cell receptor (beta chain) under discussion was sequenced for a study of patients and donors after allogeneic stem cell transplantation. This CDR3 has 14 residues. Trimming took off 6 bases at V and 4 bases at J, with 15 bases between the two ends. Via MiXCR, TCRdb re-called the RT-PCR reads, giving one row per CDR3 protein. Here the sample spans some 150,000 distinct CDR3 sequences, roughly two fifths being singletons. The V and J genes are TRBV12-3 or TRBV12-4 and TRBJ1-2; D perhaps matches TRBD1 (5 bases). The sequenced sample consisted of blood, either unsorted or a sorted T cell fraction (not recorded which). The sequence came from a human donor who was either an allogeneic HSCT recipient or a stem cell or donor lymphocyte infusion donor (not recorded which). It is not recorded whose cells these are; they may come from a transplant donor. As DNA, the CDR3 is TGTGCCAGCAGGCAGGACACCTCTCGCTATGGCTACACCTTC. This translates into CASRQDTSRYGYTF.